The rows below give T cell receptor beta chains drawn from one sample of a study of blood T cell repertoires in COVID-19. Libraries were prepared by immunoSEQ multiplex PCR; TCRdb keeps only in-frame clonotypes and omits some of them. The sample includes 250,000 to 350,000 clones, about 89% seen only once; the top ten take roughly 0.92%. Sequencing was performed on peripheral blood. These receptors all stem from a woman in her forties who had recovered from COVID-19. Both conserved end residues are part of each CDR3. A D gene is named only where the DNA matches it firmly. Clone size is not always given. Where it is, it says once, few, many or a class for expanded clones.

abundance | d_gene | j_gene | v_gene | CDR3aa
. | TRBD1 | TRBJ2-3 | TRBV24-1 | CATSDRGQGTDTQYF
few | . | TRBJ2-3 | TRBV19 | CASSVDYQASTDTQYF
. | TRBD2 | TRBJ2-1 | TRBV6-4 | CASSATSGSVDEQFF
. | TRBD1 | TRBJ1-2 | TRBV6-1 | CASSEPVTGRDYGYTF
. | . | TRBJ2-2 | TRBV30 | CASAGENTGELFF
. | . | TRBJ2-1 | TRBV28 | CATSGTPINEQFF
. | TRBD2 | TRBJ2-3 | TRBV27 | CASSSRGGWTDTQYF
. | . | TRBJ1-3 | TRBV10-3 | CAIRGQGGVSGNTIYF
. | . | TRBJ1-4 | TRBV15 | CATSGGGEKLFF
. | TRBD2 | TRBJ2-2 | TRBV11-3 | CASSYLTSGPTGELFF
once | . | TRBJ1-1 | TRBV7-9 | CASSSTGMNTEAFF
. | . | TRBJ1-5 | TRBV4-1 | CASSQDVRVGQPQHF
. | TRBD1 | TRBJ2-4 | TRBV6-2/TRBV6-3 | CASSYSTGGRDIQYF
. | TRBD1 | TRBJ1-2 | TRBV27 | CASSLGGRGVSNYGYTF
. | TRBD2 | TRBJ2-7 | TRBV19 | CASSPSGDGLGSYEQYF
. | . | TRBJ1-4 | TRBV28 | CASGPREKLFF
. | . | TRBJ2-2 | TRBV6-6 | CASSYSRKNTGELFF
few | TRBD1 | TRBJ2-3 | TRBV5-1 | CASSRGQDTDTQYF
. | . | TRBJ2-7 | TRBV9 | CASSEGVRSEQYF
. | . | TRBJ1-2 | TRBV5-1 | CASSLAGALRDYGYTF
. | TRBD2 | TRBJ2-7 | TRBV5-1 | CASSFVTSGSPEQYF
. | TRBD2 | TRBJ2-3 | TRBV5-1 | CASSPPNSGRGGTDTQYF
. | TRBD2 | TRBJ2-5 | TRBV10-3 | CAISEVASGRGETQYF
. | TRBD1 | TRBJ2-2 | TRBV10-3 | CAIMQGTGGTGELFF
few | TRBD1 | TRBJ2-3 | TRBV19 | CASKGATDTQYF
once | TRBD1 | TRBJ2-5 | TRBV19 | CASSMSGTGSETQYF
. | . | TRBJ2-3 | TRBV18 | CASSPQGITDTQYF
. | . | TRBJ2-3 | TRBV19 | CASSIRGRVPDTQYF
few | . | TRBJ1-1 | TRBV5-1 | CASSLAAGMNTEAFF
once | . | TRBJ2-1 | TRBV2 | CASSEGSANNEQFF
. | . | TRBJ1-5 | TRBV10-3 | CAISERGDQPQHF
. | TRBD1 | TRBJ2-3 | TRBV5-1 | CASSLSGQGRLTDTQYF
. | . | TRBJ2-1 | TRBV9 | CASSVGNFPQRGYEQFF
. | TRBD2 | TRBJ2-3 | TRBV11-3 | CASSPTSGNTDTQYF
. | TRBD2 | TRBJ2-1 | TRBV11-2 | CASSLVAGSSYNEQFF
. | TRBD2 | TRBJ2-7 | TRBV5-4 | CASSESSGNSYEQYF
. | TRBD2 | TRBJ2-7 | TRBV18 | CASSPAGLELVGEQYF
. | TRBD2 | TRBJ2-3 | TRBV7-7 | CASSPNLASGGDTQYF